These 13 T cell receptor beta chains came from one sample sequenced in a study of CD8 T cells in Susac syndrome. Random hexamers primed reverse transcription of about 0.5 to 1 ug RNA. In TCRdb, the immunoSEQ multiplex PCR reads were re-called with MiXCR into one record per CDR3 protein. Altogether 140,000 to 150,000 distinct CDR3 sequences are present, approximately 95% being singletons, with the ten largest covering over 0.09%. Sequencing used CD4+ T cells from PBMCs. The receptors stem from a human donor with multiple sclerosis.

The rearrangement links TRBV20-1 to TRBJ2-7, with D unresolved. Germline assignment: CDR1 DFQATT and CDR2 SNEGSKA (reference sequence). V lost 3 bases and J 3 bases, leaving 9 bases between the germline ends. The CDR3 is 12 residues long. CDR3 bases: TGCAGTGCTAGTTCTGACGTCTACGAGCAGTACTTC. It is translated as CSASSDVYEQYF.

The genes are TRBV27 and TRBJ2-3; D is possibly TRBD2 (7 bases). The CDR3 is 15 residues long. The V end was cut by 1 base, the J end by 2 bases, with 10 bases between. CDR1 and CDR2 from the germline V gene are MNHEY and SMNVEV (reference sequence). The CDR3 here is CASSLWGGATDTQYF. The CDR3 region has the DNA TGTGCCAGCAGTTTATGGGGGGGGGCCACAGATACGCAGTATTTT.

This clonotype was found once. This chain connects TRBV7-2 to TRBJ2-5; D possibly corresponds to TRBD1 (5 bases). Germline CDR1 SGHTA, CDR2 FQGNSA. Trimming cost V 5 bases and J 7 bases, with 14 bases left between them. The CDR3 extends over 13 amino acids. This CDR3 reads CASSLDRWGTQYF. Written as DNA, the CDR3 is TGTGCCAGCAGCCTAGACAGATGGGGGACCCAGTACTTC.

Written as DNA, the CDR3 is TGCAGTGCTGAGAGCGGGCAGGGGATCGCAGATACGCAGTATTTT. This gives the protein CSAESGQGIADTQYF. This chain joins TRBV20-1 and TRBJ2-3; D may correspond to TRBD1 or TRBD2 (6 bases each). Between the trimmed V and J ends, which lost 5 bases and 4 bases, there was a span of 19 bases. Germline V gene lookup returns CDR1 DFQATT and CDR2 SNEGSKA (reference sequence). The CDR3 length is 15 residues.

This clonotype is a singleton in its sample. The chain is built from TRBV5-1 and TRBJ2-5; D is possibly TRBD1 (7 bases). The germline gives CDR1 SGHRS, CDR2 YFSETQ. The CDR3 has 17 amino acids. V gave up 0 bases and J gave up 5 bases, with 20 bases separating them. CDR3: CASSLAGQMMAGETQYF. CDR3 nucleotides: TGCGCCAGCAGCTTGGCGGGACAGATGATGGCGGGGGAGACCCAGTACTTC.

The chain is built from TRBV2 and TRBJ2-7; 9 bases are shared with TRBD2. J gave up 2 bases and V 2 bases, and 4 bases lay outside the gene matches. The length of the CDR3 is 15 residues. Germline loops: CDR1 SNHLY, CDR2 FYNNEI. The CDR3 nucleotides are TGTGCCAGCAGTGAACAGACTAGCGGTGCCTACGAGCAGTACTTC. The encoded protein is CASSEQTSGAYEQYF.

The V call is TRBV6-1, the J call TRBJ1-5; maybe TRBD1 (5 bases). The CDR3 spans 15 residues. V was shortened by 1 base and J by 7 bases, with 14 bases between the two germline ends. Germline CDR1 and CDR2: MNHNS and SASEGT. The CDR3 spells CASSEDGGRWQPQHF. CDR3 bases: TGTGCCAGCAGTGAAGATGGGGGTAGGTGGCAGCCCCAGCATTTT.

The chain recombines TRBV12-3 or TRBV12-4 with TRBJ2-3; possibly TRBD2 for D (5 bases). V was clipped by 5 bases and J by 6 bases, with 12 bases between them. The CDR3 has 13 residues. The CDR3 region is CASSQRMWDTQYF. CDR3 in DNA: TGTGCCAGCAGTCAGCGGATGTGGGATACGCAGTATTTT.

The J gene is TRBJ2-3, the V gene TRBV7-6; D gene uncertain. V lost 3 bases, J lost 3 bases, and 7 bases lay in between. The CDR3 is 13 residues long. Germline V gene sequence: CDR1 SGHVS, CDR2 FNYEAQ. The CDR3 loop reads CASSLLRTDTQYF. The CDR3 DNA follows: TGTGCCAGCAGCTTGCTCAGGACAGATACGCAGTATTTT.

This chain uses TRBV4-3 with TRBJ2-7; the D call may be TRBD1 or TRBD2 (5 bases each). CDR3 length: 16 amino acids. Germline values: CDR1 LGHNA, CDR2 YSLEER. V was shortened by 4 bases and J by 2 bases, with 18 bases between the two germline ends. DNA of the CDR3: TGCGCCAGCAGCCGTAGCCCCGGGACCGATCCCTACGAGCAGTACTTC. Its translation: CASSRSPGTDPYEQYF.

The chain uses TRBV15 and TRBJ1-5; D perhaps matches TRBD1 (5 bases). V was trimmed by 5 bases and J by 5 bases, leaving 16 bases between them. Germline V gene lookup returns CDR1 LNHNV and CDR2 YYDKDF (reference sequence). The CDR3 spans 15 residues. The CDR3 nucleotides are TGTGCCACCAGCGGAACACTGGACAAATATCAGCCCCAGCATTTT. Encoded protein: CATSGTLDKYQPQHF.

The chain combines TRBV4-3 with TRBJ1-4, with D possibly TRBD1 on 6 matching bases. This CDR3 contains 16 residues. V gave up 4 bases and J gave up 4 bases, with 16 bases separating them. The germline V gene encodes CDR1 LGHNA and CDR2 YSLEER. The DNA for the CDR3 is TGCGCCAGCAGCCCTCAACAGGGACGCAGTAATGAAAAACTGTTTTTT. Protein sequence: CASSPQQGRSNEKLFF.

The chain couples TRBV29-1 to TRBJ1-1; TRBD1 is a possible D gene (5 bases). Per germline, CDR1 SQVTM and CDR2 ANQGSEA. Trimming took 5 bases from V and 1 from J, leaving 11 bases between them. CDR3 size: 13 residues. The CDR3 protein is CSVPGGWNTEAFF. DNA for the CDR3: TGCAGCGTTCCTGGGGGTTGGAACACTGAAGCTTTCTTT.